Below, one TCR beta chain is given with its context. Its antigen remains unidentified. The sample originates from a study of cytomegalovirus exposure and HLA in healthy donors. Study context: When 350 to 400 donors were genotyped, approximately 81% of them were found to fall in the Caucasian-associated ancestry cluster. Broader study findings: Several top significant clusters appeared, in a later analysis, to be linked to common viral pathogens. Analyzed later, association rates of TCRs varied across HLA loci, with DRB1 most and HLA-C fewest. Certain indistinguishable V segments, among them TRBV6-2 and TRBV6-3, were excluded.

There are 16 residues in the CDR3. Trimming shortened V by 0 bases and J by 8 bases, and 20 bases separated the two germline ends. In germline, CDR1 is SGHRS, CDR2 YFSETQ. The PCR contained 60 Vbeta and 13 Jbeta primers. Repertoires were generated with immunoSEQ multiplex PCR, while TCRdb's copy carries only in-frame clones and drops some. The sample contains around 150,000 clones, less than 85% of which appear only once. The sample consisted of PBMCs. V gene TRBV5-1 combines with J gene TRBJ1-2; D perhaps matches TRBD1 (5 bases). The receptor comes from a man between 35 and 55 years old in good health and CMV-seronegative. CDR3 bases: TGCGCCAGCAGCTTGGACGGGGGATTAACAACGTGGGGCTACACCTTC. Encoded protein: CASSLDGGLTTWGYTF. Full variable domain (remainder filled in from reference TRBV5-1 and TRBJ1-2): KAGVTQTPRYLIKTRGQQVTLSCSPISGHRSVSWYQQTPGQGLQFLFEYFSETQRNKGNFPGRFSGRQFSNSRSEMNVSTLELGDSALYLCASSLDGGLTTWGYTFGSGTRLTVV.